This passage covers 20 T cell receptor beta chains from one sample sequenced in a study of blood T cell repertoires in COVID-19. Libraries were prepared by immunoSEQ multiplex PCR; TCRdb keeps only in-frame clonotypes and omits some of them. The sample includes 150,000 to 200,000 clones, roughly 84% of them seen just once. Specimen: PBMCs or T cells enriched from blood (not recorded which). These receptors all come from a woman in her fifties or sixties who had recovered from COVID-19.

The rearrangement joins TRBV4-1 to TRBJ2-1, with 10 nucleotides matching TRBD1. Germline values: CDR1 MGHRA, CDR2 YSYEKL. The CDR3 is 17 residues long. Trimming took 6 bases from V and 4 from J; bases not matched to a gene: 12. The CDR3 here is CASRGLRGTGEYNEQFF. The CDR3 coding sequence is TGCGCCAGCAGGGGACTTAGAGGGACAGGGGAATACAATGAGCAGTTCTTC.

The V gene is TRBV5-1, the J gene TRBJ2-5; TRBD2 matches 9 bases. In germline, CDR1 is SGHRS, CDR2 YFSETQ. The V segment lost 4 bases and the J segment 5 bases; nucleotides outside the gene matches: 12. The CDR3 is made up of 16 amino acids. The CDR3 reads CASSRGVVAGVETQYF. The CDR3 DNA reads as TGCGCCAGCAGCCGGGGCGTGGTAGCGGGAGTGGAGACCCAGTACTTC.

CDR3 sequence reads: CASSHGTGNIIYGYTF. The DNA for the CDR3 is TGTGCCAGCAGCCACGGGACAGGAAATATTATCTATGGCTACACCTTC. The genes are TRBV14 and TRBJ1-2; 8 bases agree with TRBD1. Germline values: CDR1 SGHDN, CDR2 FVKESK. This CDR3 region has 16 residues. V was clipped by 3 bases and J by 4 bases; unmatched bases: 10.

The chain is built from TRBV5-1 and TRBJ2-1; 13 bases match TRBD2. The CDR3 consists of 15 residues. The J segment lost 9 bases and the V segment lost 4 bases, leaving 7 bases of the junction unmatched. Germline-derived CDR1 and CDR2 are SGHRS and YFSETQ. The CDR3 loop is CASSRDGTSGIEQFF. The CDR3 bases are TGCGCCAGCAGCAGGGACGGGACTAGCGGGATTGAGCAGTTCTTC.

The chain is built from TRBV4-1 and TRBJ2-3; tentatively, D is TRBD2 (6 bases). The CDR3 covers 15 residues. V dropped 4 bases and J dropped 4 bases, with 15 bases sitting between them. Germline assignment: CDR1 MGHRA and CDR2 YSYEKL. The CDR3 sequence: CASSPLGLGADTQYF. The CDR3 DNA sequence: TGCGCCAGCAGCCCCCTGGGACTGGGGGCAGATACGCAGTATTTT.

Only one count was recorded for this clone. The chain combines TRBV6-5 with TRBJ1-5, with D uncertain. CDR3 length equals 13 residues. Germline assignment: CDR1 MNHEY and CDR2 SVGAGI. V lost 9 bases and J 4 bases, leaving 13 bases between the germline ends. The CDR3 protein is CASADHTNQPQHF. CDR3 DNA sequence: TGTGCCAGTGCAGATCATACAAATCAGCCCCAGCATTTT.

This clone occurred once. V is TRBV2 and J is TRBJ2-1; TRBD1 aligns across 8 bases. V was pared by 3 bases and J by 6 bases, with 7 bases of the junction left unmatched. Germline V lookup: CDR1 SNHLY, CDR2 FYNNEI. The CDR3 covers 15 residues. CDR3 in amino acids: CASSDQGQVSNEQFF. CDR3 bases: TGTGCCAGCAGTGATCAGGGACAGGTATCCAATGAGCAGTTCTTC. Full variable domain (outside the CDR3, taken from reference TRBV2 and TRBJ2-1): EPEVTQTPSHQVTQMGQEVILRCVPISNHLYFYWYRQILGQKVEFLVSFYNNEISEKSEIFDDQFSVERPDGSNFTLKIRSTKLEDSAMYFCASSDQGQVSNEQFFGPGTRLTVL.

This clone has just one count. The CDR3 DNA is TGCGCCAGCAGCTGGCGTGCAGGGCTTACAGATACGCAGTATTTT. Its protein product is CASSWRAGLTDTQYF. The rearrangement links TRBV5-1 to TRBJ2-3; D is perhaps TRBD1 (5 bases). With 3 bases removed from V and 3 bases from J, the gap between germline ends came to 14 bases. The CDR3 length is 15 residues. Germline-derived CDR1 and CDR2 are SGHRS and YFSETQ.

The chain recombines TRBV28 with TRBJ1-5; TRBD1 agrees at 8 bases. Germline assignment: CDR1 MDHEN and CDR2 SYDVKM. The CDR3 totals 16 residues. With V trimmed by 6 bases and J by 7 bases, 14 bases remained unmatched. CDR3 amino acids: CASSPPGQGAYQPQHF. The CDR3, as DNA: TGTGCCAGCAGCCCACCTGGGCAGGGGGCATACCAGCCCCAGCATTTT. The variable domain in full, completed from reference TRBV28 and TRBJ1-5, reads DVKVTQSSRYLVKRTGEKVFLECVQDMDHENMFWYRQDPGLGLRLIYFSYDVKMKEKGDIPEGYSVSREKKERFSLILESASTNQTSMYLCASSPPGQGAYQPQHFGDGTRLSIL.

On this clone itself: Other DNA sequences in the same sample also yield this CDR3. The DNA of the CDR3 is TGTGCCAGCAGCGTAGGTGGACAGTCCTACAATGAGCAGTTCTTC. It specifies CASSVGGQSYNEQFF. V gene TRBV9 combines with J gene TRBJ2-1; the D gene is possibly TRBD1 (6 bases). The CDR3 has 15 amino acids. Trimming removed 0 bases from V and 1 base from J, with 8 bases in between. Germline V gene lookup returns CDR1 SGDLS and CDR2 YYNGEE.

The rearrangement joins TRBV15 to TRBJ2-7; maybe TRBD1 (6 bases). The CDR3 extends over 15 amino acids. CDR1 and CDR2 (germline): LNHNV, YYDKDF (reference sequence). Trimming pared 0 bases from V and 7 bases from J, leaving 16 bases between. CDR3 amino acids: CATSRDIQGLGEQYF. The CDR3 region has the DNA TGTGCCACCAGCAGAGATATCCAGGGGTTGGGGGAGCAGTACTTC.

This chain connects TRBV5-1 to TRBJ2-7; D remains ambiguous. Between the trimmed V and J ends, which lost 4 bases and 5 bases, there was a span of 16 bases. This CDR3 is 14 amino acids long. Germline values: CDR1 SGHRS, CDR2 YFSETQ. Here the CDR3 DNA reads TGCGCCAGCAGCGCGGCCGTGATAGGTGACGAGCAGTACTTC. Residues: CASSAAVIGDEQYF. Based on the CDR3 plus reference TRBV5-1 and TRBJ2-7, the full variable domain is KAGVTQTPRYLIKTRGQQVTLSCSPISGHRSVSWYQQTPGQGLQFLFEYFSETQRNKGNFPGRFSGRQFSNSRSEMNVSTLELGDSALYLCASSAAVIGDEQYFGPGTRLTVT.

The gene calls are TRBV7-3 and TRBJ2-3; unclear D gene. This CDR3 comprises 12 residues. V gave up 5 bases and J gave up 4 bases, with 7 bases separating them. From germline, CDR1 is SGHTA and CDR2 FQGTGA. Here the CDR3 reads CASSEAADTQYF. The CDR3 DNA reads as TGTGCCAGCAGCGAGGCGGCAGATACGCAGTATTTT.

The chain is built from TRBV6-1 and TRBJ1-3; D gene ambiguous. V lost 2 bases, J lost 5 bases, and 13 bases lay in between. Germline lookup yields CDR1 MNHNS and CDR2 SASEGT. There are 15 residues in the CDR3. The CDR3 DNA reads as TGTGCCAGCAGTGAATCGGTCCAGGCTCGAAACACCATATATTTT. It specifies CASSESVQARNTIYF.

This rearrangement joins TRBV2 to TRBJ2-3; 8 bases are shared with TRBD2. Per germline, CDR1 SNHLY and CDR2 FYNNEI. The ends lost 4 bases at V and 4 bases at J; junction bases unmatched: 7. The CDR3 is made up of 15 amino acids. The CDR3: CASSAAGEFADTQYF. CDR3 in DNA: TGTGCCAGCAGTGCAGCGGGAGAATTTGCAGATACGCAGTATTTT.

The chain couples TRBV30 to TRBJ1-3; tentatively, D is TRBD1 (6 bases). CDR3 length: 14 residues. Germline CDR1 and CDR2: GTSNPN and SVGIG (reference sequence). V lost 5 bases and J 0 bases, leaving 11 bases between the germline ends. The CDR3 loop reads CAWARRGSGNTIYF. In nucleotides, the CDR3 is TGTGCCTGGGCCCGCAGGGGCTCTGGAAACACCATATATTTT.

CDR3 region: CASSPRDYSDEQFF. DNA for the CDR3: TGTGCCAGTAGCCCCCGGGACTATTCGGATGAGCAGTTCTTC. The chain combines TRBV19 with TRBJ2-1; 7 bases are shared with TRBD2. This CDR3 is built from 14 residues. Losses at the gene ends were 6 bases for V and 8 bases for J; bases not matched to a gene: 10. CDR1 and CDR2 (germline): LNHDA, SQIVND (reference sequence).

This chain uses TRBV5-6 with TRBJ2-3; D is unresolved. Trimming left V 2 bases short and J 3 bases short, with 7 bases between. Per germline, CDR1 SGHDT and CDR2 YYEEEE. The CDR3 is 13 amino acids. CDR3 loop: CASSFRATDTQYF. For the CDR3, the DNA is TGTGCCAGCAGCTTCCGAGCTACAGATACGCAGTATTTT.

The CDR3 DNA is TGTGCCAGCAGCTCTGGGACTAGCGGGGAAGGGGAAGAGACCCAGTACTTC. Translated, it gives CASSSGTSGEGEETQYF. This chain uses TRBV7-9 with TRBJ2-5; 13 positions agree with TRBD2. Germline V CDR1 and CDR2: SEHNR, FQNEAQ (reference sequence). The junction had 8 bases not matched to a gene; V was cut back by 4 bases and J by 3 bases. The CDR3 covers 17 residues. The complete variable domain, with remaining parts taken from reference TRBV7-9 and TRBJ2-5, reads DTGVSQNPRHKITKRGQNVTFRCDPISEHNRLYWYRQTLGQGPEFLTYFQNEAQLEKSRLLSDRFSAERPKGSFSTLEIQRTEQGDSAMYLCASSSGTSGEGEETQYFGPGTRLLVL.

Here the CDR3 DNA reads TGCGCCAGCAGCTTGGATCCGGGGAGCTCCTACGAGCAGTACTTC. Translation: CASSLDPGSSYEQYF. V is TRBV5-1 and J is TRBJ2-7; possibly TRBD2 for D (5 bases). The CDR3 length is 15 residues. Trimming removed 0 bases from V and 0 bases from J, with 10 bases in between. The germline V gene encodes CDR1 SGHRS and CDR2 YFSETQ.